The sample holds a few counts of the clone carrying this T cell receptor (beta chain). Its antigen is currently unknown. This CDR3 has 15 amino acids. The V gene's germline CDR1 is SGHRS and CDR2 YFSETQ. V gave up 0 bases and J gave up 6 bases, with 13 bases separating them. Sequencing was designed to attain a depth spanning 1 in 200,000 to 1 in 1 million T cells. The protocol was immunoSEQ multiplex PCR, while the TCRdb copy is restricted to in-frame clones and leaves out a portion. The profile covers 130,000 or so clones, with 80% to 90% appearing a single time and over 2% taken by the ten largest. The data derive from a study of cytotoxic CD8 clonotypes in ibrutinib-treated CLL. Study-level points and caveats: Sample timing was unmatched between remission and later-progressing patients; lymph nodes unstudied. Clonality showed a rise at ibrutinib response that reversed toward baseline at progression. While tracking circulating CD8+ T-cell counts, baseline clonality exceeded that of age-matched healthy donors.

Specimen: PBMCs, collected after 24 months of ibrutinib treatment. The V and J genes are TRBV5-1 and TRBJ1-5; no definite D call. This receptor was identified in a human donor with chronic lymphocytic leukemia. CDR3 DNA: TGCGCCAGCAGCTTGGTCCGGTCTATAGGTCAGCCCCAGCATTTT. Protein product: CASSLVRSIGQPQHF.